This TCR beta chain emerged from a study of T cell responses to AZD1222 COVID-19 vaccine. Study outcomes and limitations: The study identified only five or six AZD1222 recipients as seropositive at baseline. Per reports, nearly half of all spike-specific TCRs target regions that are unmutated in variants.

With respect to this clone: Its specificity is unknown.

Here immunoSEQ multiplex PCR was the method, and the copy in TCRdb shows in-frame clones only, minus some. This sample has approximately 97,000 clones, with 86% found just once. Germline CDR1 reads MNHNS; CDR2 reads SASEGT. Trimming stripped 3 bases from V and 5 bases from J, with 13 bases between. This CDR3 is 14 amino acids long. This sequence originates from an adult in good health. This specimen consisted of peripheral blood, obtained on day 0 of AZD1222 vaccination. The gene calls are TRBV6-1 and TRBJ1-2; D is undetermined. CDR3: CASSEWGQTYGYTF. In DNA, the CDR3 is TGTGCCAGCAGTGAGTGGGGTCAGACATATGGCTACACCTTC.